This T cell receptor (beta chain) was identified during a study of CD8+ T cells in alopecia areata (dated 2018 in TCRdb). About the investigation overall: The treated patients took part in an open-label pilot trial in which moderate-to-severe alopecia areata was treated with oral tofacitinib at 5 to 10 mg twice daily. On the human side, TCRbeta sequencing was run on scalp tissue and on sorted CD4+ and CD8+ peripheral blood T cells from healthy controls and from alopecia areata patients with either patchy or totalis/universalis disease. Biopsies were taken from tofacitinib-treated patients at baseline and again at 4 and 24 weeks into treatment, and several of those patients also had a later scalp biopsy. Scalp clonality was compared across normal scalp (n=4), patchy alopecia areata scalp (n=8), and alopecia totalis/universalis scalp (n=8). The study used high-throughput TCRbeta sequencing to examine T cell clonal expansion in alopecia areata, in both the C3H/HeJ mouse model and human patients. The SALT score, which quantifies the percentage of affected scalp surface area, was used to measure disease severity in treated patients. TCRbeta CDR3 regions were amplified by immunoSEQ multiplex PCR using 35 Vbeta forward and 13 Jbeta reverse primers. RNA was extracted with the PAXgene miRNA kit for fixed scalp, the miRNeasy kit for PBMCs, and the RNeasy kit for mouse skin. Patients stayed on tofacitinib for 6 to 18 months and then had 6 months of follow-up off drug so that delayed response and recurrence could be assessed. Here is what the overall study found, with its caveats: Resident alphabeta T cells in normal human skin are also sequenced, complicating scalp TCR repertoire analysis, unlike mouse skin dominated by gammadelta T cells. Because the treated cohort was small and had only one nonresponder, larger studies are needed to examine links between baseline CD8+ expansion and response. Shared TCR sequences between patients were less evident than in mice, which may be partly attributable to HLA diversity in the patient population. During tofacitinib treatment, many expanded lesional clones remained in scalp and blood, and this persistence may partly explain relapse after treatment is stopped. Scalp clonality and the number of expanded CD8+ clones among the top 100 scalp clones were significantly decreased by tofacitinib. Compared with normal scalp, lesional scalp, particularly in alopecia totalis/universalis, had higher clonality and more expanded CD8+ clones, which suggests antigenic drive.

This clone registers as medium-sized (0.01 to 0.1%) within its sample. Its antigen is unknown. It has no much larger one-base neighbor in the sample; base qualities were not kept. The library was made by the immunoSEQ multiplex PCR assay. RNA was extracted from all samples and reverse transcribed into cDNA as template for TCR sequencing. First-strand cDNA was synthesized using SuperScript III with a 2:1 mix of oligo-dT and random hexamers. Amplification bias was assessed with a synthetic immune receptor repertoire, and residual bias was removed computationally. The authors' pipeline ran thus. After raw reads were preprocessed to remove errors, the CDR3 was defined following IMGT conventions as running from the conserved cysteine to phenylalanine. Clonality was computed by normalizing Shannon entropy by log2 of the number of productive unique TCRs and subtracting the result from 1. CD4 or CD8 identity of scalp clones was inferred by cross-referencing scalp TCRbeta sequences with sorted blood CD4 and CD8 repertoires. What TCRdb holds here is the immuneACCESS table cut down to in-frame rearrangements. Part of the clones is not present; checked against another copy, under half of the missing clones reflect an unresolved V gene, and the others are unexplained. The DNA gave D and trimming, while V, J and clone size come from that table. For this sample the table gives about 140,000 clones, of which approximately 86% were detected only once. Roughly an eighth of the sample rests with the top ten.

Explained via the paper, the time point label denotes: around 29 days on oral tofacitinib. Sample treatment or condition, as interpreted from the label and publication: oral pan-JAK inhibitor, 5-10 mg twice daily. Peripheral blood and lesional scalp punch biopsies were obtained from patients with alopecia areata. PBMCs were separated by density centrifugation and stained for CD3, CD4 and CD8, after which CD4+ and CD8+ T cells were sorted on a FACSAria. The origin of this receptor is a human donor with alopecia areata. The sequences come from CD8+ T cells sorted from blood, collected at week 4, from a patient treated with tofacitinib.

The CDR3 is CASSEDYTGELFF. The DNA is as follows: TGTGCCAGCAGTGAGGACTACACCGGGGAGCTGTTTTTT. The sequence links TRBV6-4 to TRBJ2-2; the D gene is perhaps TRBD2, on 5 matching bases. A distance of 5 bases separates the germline ends of V and J, which lose 3 bases and 3 bases respectively. The CDR3 covers 13 residues, taking in both the cysteine and the phenylalanine. The DNA shown is the 39-base CDR3, in frame from base 1. Looking up the germline V gene yields CDR1 MRHNA and CDR2 SNTAGT.